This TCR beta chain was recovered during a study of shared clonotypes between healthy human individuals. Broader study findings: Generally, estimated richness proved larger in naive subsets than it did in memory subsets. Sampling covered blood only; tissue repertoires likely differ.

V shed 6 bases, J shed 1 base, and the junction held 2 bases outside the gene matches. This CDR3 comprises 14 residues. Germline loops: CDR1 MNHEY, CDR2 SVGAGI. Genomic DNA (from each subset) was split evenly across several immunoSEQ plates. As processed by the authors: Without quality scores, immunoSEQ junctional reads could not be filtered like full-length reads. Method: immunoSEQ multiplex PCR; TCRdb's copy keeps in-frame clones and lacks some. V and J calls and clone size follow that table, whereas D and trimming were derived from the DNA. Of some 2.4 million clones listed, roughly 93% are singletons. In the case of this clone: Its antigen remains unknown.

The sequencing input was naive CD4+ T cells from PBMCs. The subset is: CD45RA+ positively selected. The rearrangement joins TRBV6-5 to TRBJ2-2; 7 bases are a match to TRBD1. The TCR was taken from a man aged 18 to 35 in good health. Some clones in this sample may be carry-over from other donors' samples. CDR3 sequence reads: CASRWDRNTGELFF. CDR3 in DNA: TGTGCCAGCAGGTGGGACAGGAACACCGGGGAGCTGTTTTTT.